There are many counts of the clone carrying this T cell receptor (beta chain). What it binds is not known. The sample belongs to a study of T cells in Graves' hyperthyroidism and ophthalmopathy. CDR3 size: 14 residues. V shed 2 bases and J shed 3 bases, with 11 bases lying between them. Study-level results: Onset of ophthalmopathy came a median roughly 6 months after the model predicted it. Blood also showed most of the thyroid clonotypes that were expanded above 0.001.

Using RNA transcripts as the source, TCR beta CDR3 regions were amplified. The TCR CDR3 first-round RT-PCR relied on the HTBI primer set. In TCRdb, the multiplex PCR reads were re-called with MiXCR into one record per CDR3 protein. This table has roughly 380,000 distinct CDR3 sequences, approximately 14% appearing once. V usage is TRBV12-3 or TRBV12-4 and J usage is TRBJ2-7; no clear D. This sequence originates from a woman in her sixties with Graves' hyperthyroidism. Sequencing input: blood. The CDR3 bases are TGTGCCAGCAGTTTAAGACTTCTGGTCTACGAGCAGTACTTC. Its translation is CASSLRLLVYEQYF.